This T cell receptor (beta chain) was captured by sequencing in a study of pediatric ulcerative colitis. The study, taken as a whole, reports: Compared with controls, ulcerative colitis showed greater blood-rectum clone sharing.

Sequencing was at survey level. Sequencing depth was up to 500,000 reads per sample. The repertoire was sequenced with immunoSEQ multiplex PCR; TCRdb's copy has only in-frame clones and lacks some. The profile covers 60,000 or so clones, with 77% appearing a single time and around 4.9% taken by the ten largest. Colonoscopy and blood draw happened at the same time. This clone appeared once. Its antigen is not identified. Per germline, CDR1 MGHRA and CDR2 YSYEKL. Unmatched junction bases numbered 3, after V lost 4 bases and J lost 2 bases. The CDR3 extends over 14 amino acids. The sample consisted of blood. This clonotype was obtained from a boy between 5 and 17 years old with moderate ulcerative colitis. The rearrangement joins TRBV4-1 to TRBJ2-7, with 9 bases aligning to TRBD1. CDR3 in DNA: TGCGCCAGCAGCCTCGGACAGGGGACCTACGAGCAGTACTTC. Translating gives CASSLGQGTYEQYF.